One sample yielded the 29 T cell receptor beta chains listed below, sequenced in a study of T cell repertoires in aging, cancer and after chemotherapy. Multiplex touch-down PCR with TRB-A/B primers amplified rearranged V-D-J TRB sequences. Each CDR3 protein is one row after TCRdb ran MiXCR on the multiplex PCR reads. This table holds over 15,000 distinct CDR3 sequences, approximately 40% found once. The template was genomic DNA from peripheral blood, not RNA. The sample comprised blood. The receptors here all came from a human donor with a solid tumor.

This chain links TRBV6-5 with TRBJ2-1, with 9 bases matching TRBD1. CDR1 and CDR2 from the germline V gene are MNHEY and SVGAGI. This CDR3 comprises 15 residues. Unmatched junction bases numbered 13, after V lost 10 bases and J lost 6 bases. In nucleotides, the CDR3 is TGTGCCACCCACTCGGCCGGGACAGGGATCAATGAGCAGTTCTTC. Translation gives CATHSAGTGINEQFF.

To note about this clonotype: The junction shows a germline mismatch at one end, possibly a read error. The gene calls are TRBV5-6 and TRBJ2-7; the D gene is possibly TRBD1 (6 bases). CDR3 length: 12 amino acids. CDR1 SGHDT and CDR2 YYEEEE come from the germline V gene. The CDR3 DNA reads TGCGCCAGCAGTGACAGGACCTACGAGCAGTACTTC. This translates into CASSDRTYEQYF.

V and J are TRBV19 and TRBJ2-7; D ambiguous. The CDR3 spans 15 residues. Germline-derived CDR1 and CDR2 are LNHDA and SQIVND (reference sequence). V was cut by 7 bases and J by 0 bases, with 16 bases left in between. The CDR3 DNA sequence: TGTGCCAGTACCACGGGTCCATCGAGCTCCTACGAGCAGTACTTC. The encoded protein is CASTTGPSSSYEQYF.

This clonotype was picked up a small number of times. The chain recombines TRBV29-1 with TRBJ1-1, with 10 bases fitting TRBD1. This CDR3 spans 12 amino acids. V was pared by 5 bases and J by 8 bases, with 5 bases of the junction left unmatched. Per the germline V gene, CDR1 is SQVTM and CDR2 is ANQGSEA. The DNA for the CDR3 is TGCAGCGTTAGGGGGACAGGGGAGGAAGCTTTCTTT. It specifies CSVRGTGEEAFF.

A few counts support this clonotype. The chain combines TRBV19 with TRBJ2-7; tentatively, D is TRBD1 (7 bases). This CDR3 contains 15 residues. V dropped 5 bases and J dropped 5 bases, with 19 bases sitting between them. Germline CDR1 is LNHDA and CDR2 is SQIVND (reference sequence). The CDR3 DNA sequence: TGTGCCAGTAGTCCCGCTGGCAGGGGGGTAAACGAGCAGTACTTC. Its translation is CASSPAGRGVNEQYF.

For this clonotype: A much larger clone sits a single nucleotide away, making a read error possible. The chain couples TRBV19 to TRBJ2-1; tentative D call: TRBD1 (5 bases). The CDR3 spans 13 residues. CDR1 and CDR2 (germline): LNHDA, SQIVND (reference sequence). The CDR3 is CTSSIEDQGGQFF. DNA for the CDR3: TGTACCAGTAGTATAGAAGATCAGGGCGGGCAGTTCTTC.

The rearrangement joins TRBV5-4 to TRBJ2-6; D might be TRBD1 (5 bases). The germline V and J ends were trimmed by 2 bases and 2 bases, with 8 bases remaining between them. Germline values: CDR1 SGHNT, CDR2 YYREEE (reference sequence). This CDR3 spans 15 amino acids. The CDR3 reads CASSFSGTGANVLTF. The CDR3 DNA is TGTGCCAGCAGCTTTTCAGGGACTGGGGCCAACGTCCTGACTTTC.

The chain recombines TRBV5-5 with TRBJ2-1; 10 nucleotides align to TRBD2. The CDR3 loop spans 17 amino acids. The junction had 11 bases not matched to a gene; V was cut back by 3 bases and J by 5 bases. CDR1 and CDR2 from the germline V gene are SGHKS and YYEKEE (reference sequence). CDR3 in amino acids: CASSSHGTSAQHNEQFF. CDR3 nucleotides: TGTGCCAGCAGCTCCCACGGGACTAGCGCCCAGCACAATGAGCAGTTCTTC.

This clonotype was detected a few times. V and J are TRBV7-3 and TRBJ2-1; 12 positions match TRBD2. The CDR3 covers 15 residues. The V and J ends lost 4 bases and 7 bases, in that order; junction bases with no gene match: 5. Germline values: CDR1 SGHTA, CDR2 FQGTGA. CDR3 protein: CASSSRTSGKNEQFF. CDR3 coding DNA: TGTGCCAGCAGCTCACGGACTAGCGGGAAGAATGAGCAGTTCTTC.

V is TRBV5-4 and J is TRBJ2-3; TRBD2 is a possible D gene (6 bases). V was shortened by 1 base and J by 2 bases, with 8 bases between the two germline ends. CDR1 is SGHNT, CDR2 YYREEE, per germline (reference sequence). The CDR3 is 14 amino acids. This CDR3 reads CASSLTSNTDTQYF. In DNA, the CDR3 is TGTGCCAGCAGCTTGACTAGCAACACAGATACGCAGTATTTT.

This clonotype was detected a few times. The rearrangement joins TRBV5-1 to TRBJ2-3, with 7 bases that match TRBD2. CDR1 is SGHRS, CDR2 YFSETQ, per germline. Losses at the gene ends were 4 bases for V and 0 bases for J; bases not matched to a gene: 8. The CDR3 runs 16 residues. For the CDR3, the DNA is TGCGCCAGCAGCCGTGGGGCTAGCGGAAGCACAGATACGCAGTATTTT. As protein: CASSRGASGSTDTQYF.

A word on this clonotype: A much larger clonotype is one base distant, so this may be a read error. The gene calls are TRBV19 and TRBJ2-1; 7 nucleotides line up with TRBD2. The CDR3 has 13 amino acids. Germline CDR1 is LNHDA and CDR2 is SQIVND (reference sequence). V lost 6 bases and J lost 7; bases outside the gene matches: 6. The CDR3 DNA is TGTGCCAGTAGCGGGACTATCGGGAATGAGCAGTTCTTC. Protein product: CASSGTIGNEQFF.

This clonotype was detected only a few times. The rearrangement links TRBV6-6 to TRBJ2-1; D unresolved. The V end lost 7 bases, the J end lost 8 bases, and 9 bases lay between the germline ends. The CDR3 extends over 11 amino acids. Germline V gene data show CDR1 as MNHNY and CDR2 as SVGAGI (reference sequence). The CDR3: CASTGFYEQFF. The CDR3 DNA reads TGTGCCAGCACTGGTTTTTATGAGCAGTTCTTC.

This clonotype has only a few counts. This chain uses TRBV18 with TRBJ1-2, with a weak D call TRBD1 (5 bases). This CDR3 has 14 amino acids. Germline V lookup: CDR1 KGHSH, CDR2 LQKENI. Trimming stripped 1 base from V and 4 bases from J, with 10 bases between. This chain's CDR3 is CASSPRRDGYGYTF. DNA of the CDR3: TGTGCCAGCTCACCACGGAGGGACGGCTATGGCTACACCTTC.

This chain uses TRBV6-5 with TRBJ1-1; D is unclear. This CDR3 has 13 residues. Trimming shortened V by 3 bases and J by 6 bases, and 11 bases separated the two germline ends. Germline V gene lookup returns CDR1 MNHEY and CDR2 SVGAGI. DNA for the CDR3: TGTGCCAGCAGTTATGGGGAGCTAGCTGAAGCTTTCTTT. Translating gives CASSYGELAEAFF.

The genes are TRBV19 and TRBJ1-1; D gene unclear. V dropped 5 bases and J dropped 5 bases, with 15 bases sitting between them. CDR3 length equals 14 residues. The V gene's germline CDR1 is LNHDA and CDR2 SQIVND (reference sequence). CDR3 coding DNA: TGTGCCAGTAGTCCCGGGAGGGTGAGGACTGAAGCTTTCTTT. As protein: CASSPGRVRTEAFF.

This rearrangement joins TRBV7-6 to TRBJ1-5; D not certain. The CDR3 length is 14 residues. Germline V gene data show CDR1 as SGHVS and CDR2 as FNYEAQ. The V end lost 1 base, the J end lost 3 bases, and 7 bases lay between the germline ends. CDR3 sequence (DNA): TGTGCCAGCAGCTTAGAGGGATACAATCAGCCCCAGCATTTT. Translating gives CASSLEGYNQPQHF.

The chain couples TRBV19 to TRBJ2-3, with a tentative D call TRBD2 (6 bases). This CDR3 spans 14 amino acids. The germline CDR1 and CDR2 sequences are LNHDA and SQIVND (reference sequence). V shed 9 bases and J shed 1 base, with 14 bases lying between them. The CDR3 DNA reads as TGTGCCAGCAGACTAGGTGGGGGCACAGATACGCAGTATTTT. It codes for CASRLGGGTDTQYF.

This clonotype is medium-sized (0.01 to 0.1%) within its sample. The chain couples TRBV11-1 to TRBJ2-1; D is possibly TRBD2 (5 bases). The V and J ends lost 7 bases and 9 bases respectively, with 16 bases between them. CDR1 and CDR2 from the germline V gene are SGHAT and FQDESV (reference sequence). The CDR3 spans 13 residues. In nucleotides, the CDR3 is TGTGCCAGCACCCGGGGTCACGACATTGAGCAGTTCTTC. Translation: CASTRGHDIEQFF.

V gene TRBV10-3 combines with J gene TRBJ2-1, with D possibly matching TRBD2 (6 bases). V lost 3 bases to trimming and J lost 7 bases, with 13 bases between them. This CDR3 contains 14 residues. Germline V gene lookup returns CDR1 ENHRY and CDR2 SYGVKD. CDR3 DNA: TGTGCCATCAGTGATTCACGGGGGTCGAATGAGCAGTTCTTC. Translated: CAISDSRGSNEQFF.

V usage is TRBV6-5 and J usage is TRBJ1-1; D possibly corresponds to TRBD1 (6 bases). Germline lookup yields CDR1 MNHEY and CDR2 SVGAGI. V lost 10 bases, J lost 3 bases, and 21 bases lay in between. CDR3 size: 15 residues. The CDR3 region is CATSRGGGGDTEAFF. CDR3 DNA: TGTGCCACCTCACGGGGTGGAGGGGGGGACACTGAAGCTTTCTTT.

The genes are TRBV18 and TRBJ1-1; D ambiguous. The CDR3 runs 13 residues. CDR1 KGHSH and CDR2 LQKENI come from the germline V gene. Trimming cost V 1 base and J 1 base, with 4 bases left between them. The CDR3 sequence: CASSPQENTEAFF. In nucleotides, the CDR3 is TGTGCCAGCTCACCACAAGAGAACACTGAAGCTTTCTTT.

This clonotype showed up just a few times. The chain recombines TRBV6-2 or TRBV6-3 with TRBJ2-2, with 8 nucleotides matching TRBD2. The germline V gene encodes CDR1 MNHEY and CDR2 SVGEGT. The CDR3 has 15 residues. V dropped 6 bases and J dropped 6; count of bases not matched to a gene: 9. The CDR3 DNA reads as TGTGCCAGCAGCCCTCCCCAGCGGGAGTCCGGGGAGCTGTTTTTT. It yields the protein CASSPPQRESGELFF.

The CDR3 here is CASSLGSAYNEQFF. DNA of the CDR3: TGTGCCAGCAGCTTGGGATCCGCGTACAATGAGCAGTTCTTC. V and J are TRBV5-4 and TRBJ2-1; D gene unclear. Germline values: CDR1 SGHNT, CDR2 YYREEE (reference sequence). Trimming cost V 0 bases and J 4 bases, with 8 bases left between them. CDR3 length: 14 residues.

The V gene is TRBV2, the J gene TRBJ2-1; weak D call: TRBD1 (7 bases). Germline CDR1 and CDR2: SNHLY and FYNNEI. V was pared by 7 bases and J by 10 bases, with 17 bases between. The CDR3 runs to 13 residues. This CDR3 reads CASKEGARIEQFF. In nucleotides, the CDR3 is TGTGCCAGCAAGGAGGGGGCGCGAATCGAGCAGTTCTTC.

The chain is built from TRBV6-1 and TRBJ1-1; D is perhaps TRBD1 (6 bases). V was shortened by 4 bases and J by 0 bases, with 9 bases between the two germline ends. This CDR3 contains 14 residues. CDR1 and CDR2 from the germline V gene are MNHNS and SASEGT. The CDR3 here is CASSVRDMNTEAFF. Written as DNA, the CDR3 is TGTGCCAGCAGTGTCCGGGACATGAACACTGAAGCTTTCTTT.

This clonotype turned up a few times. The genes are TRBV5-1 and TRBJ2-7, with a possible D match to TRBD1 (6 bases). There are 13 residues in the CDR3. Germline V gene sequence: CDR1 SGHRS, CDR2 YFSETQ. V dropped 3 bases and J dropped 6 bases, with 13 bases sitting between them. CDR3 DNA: TGCGCCAGCAGCTCGACCCCAGGGGTCGAGCAGTACTTC. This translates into CASSSTPGVEQYF.

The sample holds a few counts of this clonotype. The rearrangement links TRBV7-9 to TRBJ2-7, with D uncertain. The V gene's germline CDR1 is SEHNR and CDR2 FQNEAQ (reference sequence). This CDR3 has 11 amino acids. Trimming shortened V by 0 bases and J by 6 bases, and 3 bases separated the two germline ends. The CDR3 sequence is CASSLAFEQYF. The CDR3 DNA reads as TGTGCCAGCAGCTTAGCCTTCGAGCAGTACTTC.

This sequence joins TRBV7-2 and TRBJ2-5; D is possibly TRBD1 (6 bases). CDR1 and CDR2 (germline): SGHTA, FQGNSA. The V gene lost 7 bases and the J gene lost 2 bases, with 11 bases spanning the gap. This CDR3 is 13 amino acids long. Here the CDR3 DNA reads TGTGCCAGCACCCTTACAGGGCAAGAGACCCAGTACTTC. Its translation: CASTLTGQETQYF.